This TCR beta chain was observed in a study of blood T cell repertoires in COVID-19. The wider study: COVID-19 samples, acute and convalescent, were from the United States, Italy and Spain. PBMCs, B-cell-depleted T cells, or T cells provided the cDNA or gDNA that made up the material.

Per the germline V gene, CDR1 is KGHDR and CDR2 is SFDVKD. Between the trimmed V and J ends, which lost 9 bases and 0 bases, there was a span of 11 bases. This CDR3 is built from 14 residues. How the authors handled the data: Amplified reference gene primers provided the basis for estimating nucleated cell counts. Measured with immunoSEQ multiplex PCR; TCRdb has only the in-frame clones, and not every one. V and J calls and clone size are those listed in that table; D and trimming were worked out from the DNA. The table lists 300,000 to 400,000 clones, around 82% of them singletons, with 2.5% to 3% in the top ten.

The V call is TRBV24-1, the J call TRBJ1-5; no firm D call. The sample taken for sequencing was peripheral blood. This clonotype was sampled from a man aged 25 to 40 with active or convalescent COVID-19. The CDR3 DNA is TGTGCCACCGGAGAGGCAGTTAGCAATCAGCCCCAGCATTTT. It specifies CATGEAVSNQPQHF.